Listed below are T cell receptor beta chains from one sample, sequenced in a study of vaccination and CD4 T cells after COVID-19. For these receptors, no antigen is known. From the PCR reads, TCRdb called clonotypes with MiXCR, one entry per CDR3 protein. The sample lists approximately 14,000 distinct CDR3 sequences, over 60% occurring once. Sequencing was carried out using CD4+ T cells from blood, cultured in vitro. The source is a human donor who had recovered from COVID-19. The CDR3 runs from the conserved cysteine through the conserved F or W. A row's size may be missing; if present it is once, few, many or a size class.

j_gene: TRBJ1-1
abundance: NA
v_gene: TRBV6-1
CDR3aa: CASSEAPYEGSEAFF

j_gene: TRBJ1-5
abundance: NA
v_gene: TRBV15
CDR3aa: CATSRGTSENQPQHF

j_gene: TRBJ1-2
abundance: few
v_gene: TRBV27
CDR3aa: CASSPQTSGYGYTF

j_gene: TRBJ1-3
abundance: few
v_gene: TRBV7-2
CDR3aa: CASSSQGQLIGNTIYF

j_gene: TRBJ1-2
abundance: NA
v_gene: TRBV24-1
CDR3aa: CATSDGGRDLNYGYTF

j_gene: TRBJ2-5
abundance: few
v_gene: TRBV20-1
CDR3aa: CSAQLAGGGETQYF

j_gene: TRBJ2-4
abundance: NA
v_gene: TRBV20-1
CDR3aa: CSASRDSLRGNIQYF

j_gene: TRBJ1-2
abundance: NA
v_gene: TRBV7-2
CDR3aa: CASSFYGANYGYTF

j_gene: TRBJ1-2
abundance: NA
v_gene: TRBV19
CDR3aa: CASSMKVGVLGYTF

j_gene: TRBJ2-7
abundance: medium-sized
v_gene: TRBV7-6
CDR3aa: CASSLGLAYEQYF

j_gene: TRBJ2-1
abundance: NA
v_gene: TRBV6-5
CDR3aa: CASSYSGPENEQFF

j_gene: TRBJ2-3
abundance: NA
v_gene: TRBV5-1
CDR3aa: CASSLDRDFLATSSTDTQYF

j_gene: TRBJ1-5
abundance: NA
v_gene: TRBV24-1
CDR3aa: CATSDSRVPNQPQHF

j_gene: TRBJ2-1
abundance: medium-sized
v_gene: TRBV12-3/TRBV12-4
CDR3aa: CASSYTGWSYNEQFF

j_gene: TRBJ1-5
abundance: NA
v_gene: TRBV4-3
CDR3aa: CASSPGTALTHQPQHF

j_gene: TRBJ1-5
abundance: NA
v_gene: TRBV6-1
CDR3aa: CASSPLRGGNQPQHF

j_gene: TRBJ1-1
abundance: NA
v_gene: TRBV6-1
CDR3aa: CASRGGGLNTEAFF

j_gene: TRBJ2-7
abundance: few
v_gene: TRBV10-3
CDR3aa: CATGKLPYEQYF

j_gene: TRBJ1-3
abundance: NA
v_gene: TRBV6-5
CDR3aa: CASSYTGQLFSGNTIYF

j_gene: TRBJ1-5
abundance: few
v_gene: TRBV7-6
CDR3aa: CASSTAAGGDQPQHF

j_gene: TRBJ1-6
abundance: NA
v_gene: TRBV20-1
CDR3aa: CSARGTGANSPLHF

j_gene: TRBJ2-1
abundance: large
v_gene: TRBV27
CDR3aa: CASSPYLSSGSEGEQFF

j_gene: TRBJ1-5
abundance: NA
v_gene: TRBV19
CDR3aa: CAGGHQNQPQHF

j_gene: TRBJ1-6
abundance: few
v_gene: TRBV6-5
CDR3aa: CASSYDAPGGLSPLHF

j_gene: TRBJ2-5
abundance: NA
v_gene: TRBV6-1
CDR3aa: CASILQGTQETQYF

j_gene: TRBJ1-1
abundance: NA
v_gene: TRBV19
CDR3aa: CASIGVLGDTEAFF

j_gene: TRBJ1-6
abundance: few
v_gene: TRBV11-2
CDR3aa: CASSRYPFNSPLHF

j_gene: TRBJ1-1
abundance: NA
v_gene: TRBV7-2
CDR3aa: CASSLEGSAFF

j_gene: TRBJ2-3
abundance: NA
v_gene: TRBV6-5
CDR3aa: CASSYGGQGAFTDTQYF

j_gene: TRBJ1-5
abundance: NA
v_gene: TRBV6-2/TRBV6-3
CDR3aa: CASSYSWGSNQPQHF

j_gene: TRBJ1-1
abundance: NA
v_gene: TRBV7-7
CDR3aa: CASSWDVNTEAFF

j_gene: TRBJ2-1
abundance: NA
v_gene: TRBV7-3
CDR3aa: CASSAGHQINEQFF

j_gene: TRBJ1-5
abundance: few
v_gene: TRBV27
CDR3aa: CASGQPQHF

j_gene: TRBJ2-1
abundance: NA
v_gene: TRBV24-1
CDR3aa: CATSDGGDDEQFF

j_gene: TRBJ1-1
abundance: NA
v_gene: TRBV3-1
CDR3aa: CASSPYRGKGGNTEAFF

j_gene: TRBJ1-6
abundance: NA
v_gene: TRBV7-9
CDR3aa: CASSREASSPLHF

j_gene: TRBJ1-2
abundance: NA
v_gene: TRBV6-5
CDR3aa: CASSYFSRGNGYGYTF

j_gene: TRBJ2-3
abundance: NA
v_gene: TRBV19
CDR3aa: CASGPAGRTDTQYF

j_gene: TRBJ1-2
abundance: NA
v_gene: TRBV28
CDR3aa: CASKRSGAHWGDGYTF

j_gene: TRBJ2-7
abundance: few
v_gene: TRBV11-3
CDR3aa: CASSPRTGGGEQYF

j_gene: TRBJ2-7
abundance: NA
v_gene: TRBV6-2/TRBV6-3
CDR3aa: CASTYQGSGRYEQYF

j_gene: TRBJ2-1
abundance: NA
v_gene: TRBV19
CDR3aa: CASSPRALNNEQFF

j_gene: TRBJ1-1
abundance: NA
v_gene: TRBV7-2
CDR3aa: CASSLVPNEAFF

j_gene: TRBJ2-7
abundance: NA
v_gene: TRBV7-8
CDR3aa: CASSRLRGQEQYF

j_gene: TRBJ2-7
abundance: NA
v_gene: TRBV21-1
CDR3aa: CASTTSPPVDRGNEQYF

j_gene: TRBJ2-7
abundance: NA
v_gene: TRBV21-1
CDR3aa: CASTNQTSMYLCASTRSGGAEQYF

j_gene: TRBJ2-3
abundance: NA
v_gene: TRBV6-1
CDR3aa: CASSGRATDTQYF

j_gene: TRBJ1-5
abundance: NA
v_gene: TRBV24-1
CDR3aa: CATSDSGSLNQPQHF

j_gene: TRBJ1-2
abundance: NA
v_gene: TRBV28
CDR3aa: CASRYPGTGGLGYTF

j_gene: TRBJ1-5
abundance: NA
v_gene: TRBV6-2/TRBV6-3
CDR3aa: CASTRGGQPQHF

j_gene: TRBJ1-5
abundance: few
v_gene: TRBV2
CDR3aa: CASSGQGGNQPQHF

j_gene: TRBJ1-1
abundance: NA
v_gene: TRBV20-1
CDR3aa: CSARFGNTEAFF

j_gene: TRBJ1-2
abundance: few
v_gene: TRBV21-1
CDR3aa: CASSKALGGIYGYTF

j_gene: TRBJ2-7
abundance: NA
v_gene: TRBV5-4
CDR3aa: CASSQLGGYEQYF

j_gene: TRBJ1-2
abundance: once
v_gene: TRBV30
CDR3aa: CAWRDLLANYGYTF

j_gene: TRBJ2-7
abundance: NA
v_gene: TRBV24-1
CDR3aa: CATSSTQGRYEQYF

j_gene: TRBJ1-5
abundance: once
v_gene: TRBV20-1
CDR3aa: CSASLSNQPQHF

j_gene: TRBJ2-4
abundance: NA
v_gene: TRBV6-5
CDR3aa: CASSYSTTVAKNIQYF

j_gene: NA
abundance: NA
v_gene: TRBV7-2
CDR3aa: CASSLLAGKYEQYF